A single sample gave rise to the 13 T cell receptor beta chains below, sequenced in a study of cytomegalovirus exposure and HLA in healthy donors (dated by TCRdb to 2016 to 2017). The library was generated by the immunoSEQ multiplex PCR assay. For the multiplex PCR, a mixture combining 60 forward primers for TCR Vbeta segments and 13 reverse primers for TCR Jbeta segments was used. TCRdb limited this immuneACCESS table to in-frame rearrangements with V and J called. A share of clones is missing; checked studies link under half to unresolved V genes, and the rest is unexplained. The sample includes tens of thousands of clones, with around 82% observed a single time. The ten largest clones capture roughly a tenth of the sample. The source material was PBMCs. These receptor sequences come from a woman aged 18-29 years in good health and CMV-seropositive.

In this sample, this clone turned up once. The CDR3 DNA follows: TGTGCCAGCAGCCAAGGGACTAGCGGTTGGATGAATGAGCAGTTCTTC. Translated: CASSQGTSGWMNEQFF. The chain couples TRBV4-2 to TRBJ2-1; 10 nucleotides line up with TRBD2. With 1 base clipped from V and 7 bases from J, the junction kept 7 bases outside the gene matches. Germline CDR1 LGHNA, CDR2 YNFKEQ. This CDR3 has 16 residues.

The gene calls are TRBV2 and TRBJ1-3, with D possibly being TRBD1 (5 bases). The germline V gene has CDR1 SNHLY and CDR2 FYNNEI. The CDR3 spans 15 residues. The V end lost 7 bases, the J end lost 4 bases, and 17 bases lay between the germline ends. The CDR3 DNA reads as TGTGCCAGCAATGATCGGGGGGTTGGAGGAAACACCATATATTTT. Encoded protein: CASNDRGVGGNTIYF.

The chain links TRBV29-1 to TRBJ1-1; TRBD1 aligns across 12 bases. This CDR3 spans 13 amino acids. Trimming cost V 4 bases and J 4 bases; bases outside gene matches: 1. Germline assignment: CDR1 SQVTM and CDR2 ANQGSEA. The CDR3 protein is CSVGGQGATEAFF. In DNA form, the CDR3 reads TGCAGCGTTGGGGGACAGGGGGCCACTGAAGCTTTCTTT.

The chain has TRBV5-8 and TRBJ2-5; 7 bases agree with TRBD2. The CDR3 loop spans 15 amino acids. The V gene's germline CDR1 is SGHTS and CDR2 YDEGEE. The V and J ends lost 4 bases and 1 base, in that order; junction bases with no gene match: 7. CDR3 nucleotides: TGTGCCAGCAGCCAGCGGGACTACGTCCAAGAGACCCAGTACTTC. Encoded protein: CASSQRDYVQETQYF.

The J gene is TRBJ2-1, the V gene TRBV9, with D possibly TRBD1 on 5 matching bases. The CDR3 totals 15 residues. Germline V lookup: CDR1 SGDLS, CDR2 YYNGEE. Trimming removed 0 bases at V and 5 bases at J, with 12 bases between. The DNA for the CDR3 is TGTGCCAGCAGCGTAGCCAGGACAAGTAACAATGAGCAGTTCTTC. Its translation: CASSVARTSNNEQFF. The whole variable domain, filled in from reference TRBV9 and TRBJ2-1, reads DSGVTQTPKHLITATGQRVTLRCSPRSGDLSVYWYQQSLDQGLQFLIQYYNGEERAKGNILERFSAQQFPDLHSELNLSSLELGDSALYFCASSVARTSNNEQFFGPGTRLTVL.

The rearrangement joins TRBV2 to TRBJ2-5; 9 bases are a match to TRBD1. This CDR3 is built from 16 residues. Trimming removed 8 bases from V and 5 bases from J; junction bases left unmatched: 15. Germline assignment: CDR1 SNHLY and CDR2 FYNNEI. The chain's CDR3 is CASLKTGGLTGETQYF. DNA of the CDR3: TGTGCCAGCCTGAAGACAGGGGGACTAACAGGGGAGACCCAGTACTTC.

The sample holds a few counts of this clone. The rearrangement links TRBV9 to TRBJ2-6; the D is unclear. V dropped 0 bases and J dropped 0 bases, with 10 bases sitting between them. This CDR3 region has 17 residues. Looked up from germline, CDR1 is SGDLS and CDR2 is YYNGEE. The CDR3 reads CASSVAGSLSGANVLTF. The CDR3 region has the DNA TGTGCCAGCAGCGTAGCCGGGTCACTCTCTGGGGCCAACGTCCTGACTTTC.

This clone came up a few times. V gene TRBV4-1 combines with J gene TRBJ1-3, with D possibly being TRBD1 (5 bases). This CDR3 is built from 15 residues. V was shortened by 5 bases and J by 4 bases, with 15 bases between the two germline ends. Germline CDR1 is MGHRA and CDR2 is YSYEKL. CDR3 nucleotide sequence: TGCGCCAGCAGCGCAACACAGGTTACAGGAAACACCATATATTTT. This gives the protein CASSATQVTGNTIYF.

The CDR3: CASGTGTTDTQYF. The CDR3, as DNA: TGTGCCAGCGGGACAGGGACCACAGATACGCAGTATTTT. This chain links TRBV28 with TRBJ2-3, with TRBD1 matching over 9 bases. The CDR3 is made up of 13 amino acids. Germline V lookup: CDR1 MDHEN, CDR2 SYDVKM. Trimming removed 8 bases from V and 2 bases from J; junction bases left unmatched: 2.

The chain carries TRBV6-1 and TRBJ2-5; 7 nucleotides line up with TRBD1. With the DNA end fitting TRBJ2-7 better, the J assignment may be wrong. Germline assignment: CDR1 MNHNS and CDR2 SASEGT. There are 14 residues in the CDR3. The CDR3 DNA reads as TGTGCCAGCAGGGGAGACAGGGCTGGCCACGAGCAGTACTTC. The encoded protein is CASRGDRAGHEQYF.

The gene calls are TRBV7-9 and TRBJ1-1, with D unresolved. The CDR3 has 17 residues. V was trimmed by 5 bases and J by 5 bases, leaving 24 bases between them. The germline gives CDR1 SEHNR, CDR2 FQNEAQ (reference sequence). The DNA for the CDR3 is TGTGCCAGCAGCCCCCGGACGTCCCTCGGGGTACGGACTGAAGCTTTCTTT. Translating gives CASSPRTSLGVRTEAFF.

This chain joins TRBV19 and TRBJ2-3; perhaps TRBD2 as D (6 bases). V lost 3 bases, J lost 6 bases, and 16 bases lay in between. The CDR3 is made up of 15 amino acids. Germline V gene sequence: CDR1 LNHDA, CDR2 SQIVND (reference sequence). CDR3 in amino acids: CASSMGTRPLDTQYF. The DNA of the CDR3 is TGTGCCAGTAGTATGGGGACTCGTCCCCTGGATACGCAGTATTTT.

This clone is a singleton in its sample. The chain carries TRBV7-9 and TRBJ2-3; the D gene is possibly TRBD2 (5 bases). Germline loops: CDR1 SEHNR, CDR2 FQNEAQ (reference sequence). This CDR3 comprises 13 residues. V was clipped by 2 bases and J by 10 bases, with 13 bases between them. The CDR3 nucleotides read TGTGCCAGCAGCTTAACTGTCGGGGATGCGCAGTATTTT. Protein: CASSLTVGDAQYF.